This T cell receptor beta chain was sequenced in a study of cytomegalovirus exposure and HLA in healthy donors. Looking at the study overall: Out of 150 million to 200 million T cells, an earlier analysis found fewer than 140 million unique TCR beta sequences in total.

This clone was detected once. Its antigen is still unknown. The study, taken as a whole, reports: Fewer than 200 TCR beta chains were listed as cytomegalovirus-associated. According to an earlier analysis, most TCR beta V segments yielded productive rearrangements about 87% or about 30% of the time. Immune exposure information comprised only CMV serostatus.

The CDR3 length is 15 residues. The germline CDR1 and CDR2 sequences are SEHNR and FQNEAQ (reference sequence). J lost 5 bases, V lost 1 base, and 5 bases had no gene match. The PCR contained 60 Vbeta and 13 Jbeta primers. Assay used: immunoSEQ multiplex PCR; TCRdb lists only in-frame clones, some missing. The table lists about 120,000 clones, about 59% of them singletons. This TCR derives from a woman between 40 and 55 years old in good health and CMV-seropositive. What was sequenced was PBMCs. V gene TRBV7-9 combines with J gene TRBJ1-1, with 9 bases identical to TRBD1. CDR3 region: CASSLGTGAGTEAFF. The CDR3 DNA is TGTGCCAGCAGCTTAGGGACAGGGGCGGGAACTGAAGCTTTCTTT.